Shown below are 15 T cell receptor beta chains from a single sample sequenced in a study of radiotherapy plus CTLA-4 blockade in lung cancer. The protocol was immunoSEQ multiplex PCR, while the TCRdb copy is restricted to in-frame clones and leaves out a portion. The table has approximately 45,000 clones, 63% seen once. The specimen comprised peripheral blood, sampled from a patient treated with radiotherapy plus ipilimumab. These receptors came from a human donor with non-small cell lung cancer who had a partial response to radiotherapy plus ipilimumab.

CDR3 protein: CASSLSGGSRTDTQYF. CDR3 DNA: TGCGCCAGCAGCCTGTCTGGTGGGAGTCGCACAGATACGCAGTATTTT. This chain connects TRBV5-1 to TRBJ2-3, with a tentative D call TRBD2 (5 bases). The CDR3 is 16 amino acids. Germline CDR1 and CDR2: SGHRS and YFSETQ. Trimming removed 4 bases from V and 1 base from J, with 16 bases in between.

This clone came up a few times. The chain is built from TRBV6-5 and TRBJ1-1; D unclear. Trimming stripped 2 bases from V and 4 bases from J, with 17 bases between. CDR3 length: 16 amino acids. From germline, CDR1 is MNHEY and CDR2 SVGAGI. In DNA form, the CDR3 reads TGTGCCAGCAGTTACACCTTCCCGGCCGGGAGCACTGAAGCTTTCTTT. It is translated as CASSYTFPAGSTEAFF.

The V gene is TRBV5-1, the J gene TRBJ2-6, with D uncertain. CDR1 SGHRS and CDR2 YFSETQ come from the germline V gene. The V gene lost 1 base and the J gene lost 0 bases, with 5 bases spanning the gap. CDR3 size: 15 residues. In nucleotides, the CDR3 is TGCGCCAGCAGCTTGCGGTTCTCTGGGGCCAACGTCCTGACTTTC. Amino acid sequence: CASSLRFSGANVLTF.

The chain is built from TRBV5-5 and TRBJ2-1; TRBD2 matches 10 bases. V was pared by 2 bases and J by 5 bases, with 7 bases of the junction left unmatched. Looked up from germline, CDR1 is SGHKS and CDR2 is YYEKEE (reference sequence). The CDR3 runs to 16 residues. The CDR3 loop is CASSFRGLAVDNEQFF. DNA of the CDR3: TGTGCCAGCAGCTTTCGCGGACTAGCGGTTGACAATGAGCAGTTCTTC. Using reference TRBV5-5 and TRBJ2-1 for the parts outside the CDR3, the full variable domain is DAGVTQSPTHLIKTRGQQVTLRCSPISGHKSVSWYQQVLGQGPQFIFQYYEKEERGRGNFPDRFSARQFPNYSSELNVNALLLGDSALYLCASSFRGLAVDNEQFFGPGTRLTVL.

V is TRBV27 and J is TRBJ2-3; weak D call: TRBD1 (5 bases). This CDR3 comprises 15 residues. Per germline, CDR1 MNHEY and CDR2 SMNVEV (reference sequence). V lost 3 bases to trimming and J lost 6 bases, with 16 bases between them. The CDR3 sequence: CASSFRATGTDTQYF. CDR3 in DNA: TGTGCCAGCAGTTTCAGGGCTACTGGTACCGATACGCAGTATTTT.

This clone has just a few counts. The chain is built from TRBV7-3 and TRBJ2-3, with 14 nucleotides matching TRBD2. V trimming: 5 bases; J trimming: 1 base; junction bases outside the gene matches: 2. The CDR3 sequence is 16 residues long. CDR1 is SGHTA, CDR2 FQGTGA, per germline. The CDR3 here is CASSGTSGSGTDTQYF. CDR3 in DNA: TGTGCCAGCAGCGGGACTAGCGGGAGTGGCACAGATACGCAGTATTTT. The full variable domain, in which reference TRBV7-3 and TRBJ2-3 provide the parts outside the CDR3, is GAGVSQTPSNKVTEKGKYVELRCDPISGHTALYWYRQSLGQGPEFLIYFQGTGAADDSGLPNDRFFAVRPEGSVSTLKIQRTERGDSAVYLCASSGTSGSGTDTQYFGPGTRLTVL.

The rearrangement links TRBV9 to TRBJ2-2; 12 bases line up with TRBD2. This CDR3 spans 17 amino acids. Germline lookup yields CDR1 SGDLS and CDR2 YYNGEE. The V and J ends lost 3 bases and 4 bases, in that order; junction bases with no gene match: 7. CDR3 coding DNA: TGTGCCAGCAGCGAGTATCTAGCGGGAGGGGGCACCGGGGAGCTGTTTTTT. This gives the protein CASSEYLAGGGTGELFF.

V usage is TRBV5-1 and J usage is TRBJ1-6, with a weak D call TRBD1 (6 bases). V lost 0 bases and J 7 bases, leaving 11 bases between the germline ends. The CDR3 has 15 residues. Germline CDR1 SGHRS, CDR2 YFSETQ. The CDR3 region has the DNA TGCGCCAGCAGCTTGGCAGGGGCGGAAAATTCACCCCTCCACTTT. This encodes CASSLAGAENSPLHF.

CDR3 loop: CASSRDTGHEQYF. CDR3 sequence (DNA): TGTGCCAGCAGCCGGGACACGGGGCACGAGCAGTACTTC. The chain uses TRBV2 and TRBJ2-7; possibly TRBD1 for D (6 bases). Germline CDR1 is SNHLY and CDR2 is FYNNEI. V dropped 6 bases and J dropped 5 bases, with 14 bases sitting between them. The CDR3 runs to 13 residues.

This chain joins TRBV7-9 and TRBJ2-7, with TRBD2 matching 12 bases. CDR1 and CDR2 from the germline V gene are SEHNR and FQNEAQ (reference sequence). V dropped 3 bases and J dropped 5; count of bases not matched to a gene: 11. The CDR3 has 17 amino acids. CDR3 sequence: CASSFPETSGSIHEQYF. The CDR3 nucleotides are TGTGCCAGCAGCTTTCCCGAGACTAGCGGGAGTATCCACGAGCAGTACTTC.

V and J are TRBV4-2 and TRBJ2-1; 7 bases match TRBD2. The V and J ends lost 5 bases and 3 bases, in that order; junction bases with no gene match: 13. CDR1 LGHNA and CDR2 YNFKEQ come from the germline V gene. The CDR3 runs to 17 residues. The CDR3 coding sequence is TGTGCCAGCAGCTTCCAAGAGGGGTCGGGGGGCTACAATGAGCAGTTCTTC. Amino acid sequence: CASSFQEGSGGYNEQFF.

This clone was observed many times. The rearrangement joins TRBV27 to TRBJ1-2, with TRBD1 identical over 8 bases. V dropped 3 bases and J dropped 8; count of bases not matched to a gene: 5. This CDR3 is 13 amino acids long. Germline V CDR1 and CDR2: MNHEY, SMNVEV (reference sequence). CDR3 sequence: CASSFGQGGGYTF. The DNA for the CDR3 is TGTGCCAGCAGTTTCGGACAGGGCGGCGGCTACACCTTC.

The genes are TRBV5-1 and TRBJ2-7; 7 positions match TRBD1. V lost 4 bases, J lost 0 bases, and 10 bases stayed unmatched. The CDR3 spans 16 residues. Germline V gene lookup returns CDR1 SGHRS and CDR2 YFSETQ. CDR3 residues: CASSPLTGAPSYEQYF. The CDR3 DNA sequence: TGCGCCAGCAGCCCTTTAACAGGGGCCCCCTCCTACGAGCAGTACTTC. The full variable domain, with the rest looked up from reference TRBV5-1 and TRBJ2-7, is KAGVTQTPRYLIKTRGQQVTLSCSPISGHRSVSWYQQTPGQGLQFLFEYFSETQRNKGNFPGRFSGRQFSNSRSEMNVSTLELGDSALYLCASSPLTGAPSYEQYFGPGTRLTVT.

The chain joins TRBV30 to TRBJ2-1, with 7 bases identical to TRBD2. The CDR3 is made up of 14 amino acids. V dropped 8 bases and J dropped 7; count of bases not matched to a gene: 14. Germline V CDR1 and CDR2: GTSNPN, SVGIG (reference sequence). The CDR3, as DNA: TGTGCCGGGGGGGGAGGGGTGGGCAGGAATGAGCAGTTCTTC. Amino acids: CAGGGGVGRNEQFF.

This clone came up a few times. The chain carries TRBV9 and TRBJ2-3; 7 bases agree with TRBD2. V lost 1 base and J lost 2; bases outside the gene matches: 13. CDR1 SGDLS and CDR2 YYNGEE come from the germline V gene. The CDR3 is made up of 18 amino acids. The CDR3 nucleotides read TGTGCCAGCAGCGTACCTCCCGGACGGGGGGTCCCCACAGATACGCAGTATTTT. Translation: CASSVPPGRGVPTDTQYF.